Listed here is a single TCR beta chain. Its target is not known. Germline V gives CDR1 MGHRA, CDR2 YSYEKL. The length of the CDR3 is 14 residues. Trimming removed 3 bases at V and 2 bases at J, with 8 bases between. The data are from a study of OX40 agonist ivuxolimab in advanced cancers. Whole-study results and caveats: It was not determined which antigens were specifically recognized by the peripheral T cells that had undergone clonal expansion. Also showing low normalized T-cell clonal expansion were some of the nonresponders. CD4+ and CD8+ blood T cells expanded clonally by week 6 at 0.1 to 3.0 mg/kg.

Prior autoimmune disease or systemic immunosuppression barred patients. Clones were sequenced by immunoSEQ multiplex PCR, and TCRdb holds only the in-frame ones, with some missing. The sample comprises 50,000 to 70,000 clones, around 83% of which are singletons, and 0.6% to 0.8% rests with the top ten. The input for sequencing was CD4+ or CD8+ T cells sorted from blood, taken in a trial of the OX40 agonist ivuxolimab. This TCR came from an adult with an advanced solid tumor such as melanoma, head and neck, liver or kidney cancer. The chain recombines TRBV4-1 with TRBJ1-3; TRBD1 might be the D (5 bases). The CDR3 DNA is TGCGCCAGCAGCCACTTAGGGGCTGGAAACACCATATATTTT. This gives the protein CASSHLGAGNTIYF.